This T cell receptor beta chain was identified in a study of cytomegalovirus exposure and HLA in healthy donors. Overall study findings and caveats: Reportedly, diagnosis of cytomegalovirus status by the classifier showed high specificity and sensitivity. The authors confirmed in vitro that a few CMV-associated chains were specific for CMV antigens. The study flagged roughly 150 TCR beta chains as cytomegalovirus-associated. Usually a TCR sequence was rare, but some public TCRs were found in many donors.

The germline gives CDR1 SGHTA, CDR2 FQGNSA. The V gene lost 5 bases and the J gene lost 0 bases, with 17 bases spanning the gap. This CDR3 region has 17 residues. Libraries were prepared by immunoSEQ multiplex PCR; TCRdb keeps only in-frame clonotypes and omits some of them. Among about 160,000 clones, roughly 86% were seen once, and the ten largest hold approximately 10%. On this clone itself: No antigen is known for it.

Source material: PBMCs. The chain uses TRBV7-2 and TRBJ1-5; D may be TRBD1 (5 bases). The receptor comes from a woman aged 18-29 years in good health and CMV-seropositive. The CDR3 nucleotides are TGTGCCAGCAGCCCCAGAGGGGCGGGGGTTAGCAATCAGCCCCAGCATTTT. As protein: CASSPRGAGVSNQPQHF.